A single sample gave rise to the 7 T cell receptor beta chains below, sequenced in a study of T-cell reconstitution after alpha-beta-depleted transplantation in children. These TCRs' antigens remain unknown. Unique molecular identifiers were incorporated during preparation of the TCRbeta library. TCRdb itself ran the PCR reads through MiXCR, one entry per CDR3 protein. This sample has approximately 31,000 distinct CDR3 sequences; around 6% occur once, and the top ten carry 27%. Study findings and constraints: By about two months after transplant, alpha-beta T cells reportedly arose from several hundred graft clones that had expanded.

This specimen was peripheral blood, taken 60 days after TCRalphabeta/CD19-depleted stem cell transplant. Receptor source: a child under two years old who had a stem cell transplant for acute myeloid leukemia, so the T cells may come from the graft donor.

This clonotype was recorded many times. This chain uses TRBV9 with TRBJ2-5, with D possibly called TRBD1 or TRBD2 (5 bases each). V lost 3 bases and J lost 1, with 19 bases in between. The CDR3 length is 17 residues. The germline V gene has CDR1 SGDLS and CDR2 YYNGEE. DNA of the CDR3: TGTGCCAGCAGCGGGGGGACGTCCCTTTGGGGCCAAGAGACCCAGTACTTC. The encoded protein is CASSGGTSLWGQETQYF.

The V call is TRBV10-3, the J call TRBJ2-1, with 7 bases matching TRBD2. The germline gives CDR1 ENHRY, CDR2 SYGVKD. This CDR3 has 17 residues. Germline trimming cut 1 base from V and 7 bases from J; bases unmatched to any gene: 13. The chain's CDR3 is CAISELVRGSGSNEQFF. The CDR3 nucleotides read TGTGCCATCAGTGAGTTAGTCCGCGGGAGCGGTTCAAATGAGCAGTTCTTC.

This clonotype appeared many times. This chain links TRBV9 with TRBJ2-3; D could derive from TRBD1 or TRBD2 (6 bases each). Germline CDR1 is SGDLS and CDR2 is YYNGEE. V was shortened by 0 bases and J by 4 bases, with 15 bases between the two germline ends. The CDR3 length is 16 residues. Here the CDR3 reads CASSVGGGRVADTQYF. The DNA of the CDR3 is TGTGCCAGCAGCGTAGGTGGGGGGCGCGTCGCAGATACGCAGTATTTT.

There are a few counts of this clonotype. This CDR3 reads CASSPRIRLYEQYF. Here the CDR3 DNA reads TGTGCCAGCAGCCCCCGGATTCGCCTCTACGAGCAGTACTTC. The chain employs TRBV7-9 and TRBJ2-7; D ambiguous. The CDR3 totals 14 residues. Germline values: CDR1 SEHNR, CDR2 FQNEAQ (reference sequence). V dropped 5 bases and J dropped 3 bases, with 14 bases sitting between them.

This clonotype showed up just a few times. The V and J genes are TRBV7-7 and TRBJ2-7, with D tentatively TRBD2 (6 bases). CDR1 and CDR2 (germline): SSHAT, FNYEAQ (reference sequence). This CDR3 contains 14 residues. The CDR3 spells CASAPEGRAYEQYF. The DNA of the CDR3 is TGTGCTAGCGCCCCGGAGGGCAGGGCCTACGAGCAGTACTTC.

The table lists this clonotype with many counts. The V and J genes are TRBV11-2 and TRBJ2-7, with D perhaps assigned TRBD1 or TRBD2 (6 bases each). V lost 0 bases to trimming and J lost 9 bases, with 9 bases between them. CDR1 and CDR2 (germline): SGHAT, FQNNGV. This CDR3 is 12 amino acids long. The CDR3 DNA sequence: TGTGCCAGCAGCTTAGAAGGGGGGAGGCAGTACTTC. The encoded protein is CASSLEGGRQYF.

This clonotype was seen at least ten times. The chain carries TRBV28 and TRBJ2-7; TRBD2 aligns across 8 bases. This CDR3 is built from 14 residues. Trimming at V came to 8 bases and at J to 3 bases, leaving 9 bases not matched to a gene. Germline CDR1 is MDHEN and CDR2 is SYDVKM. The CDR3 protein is CASSPRGANYEQYF. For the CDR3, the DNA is TGTGCCAGCTCCCCGCGGGGGGCGAACTACGAGCAGTACTTC.